A single sample is the source of the 28 T cell receptor beta chains below, sequenced in a study of blood T cell repertoires in COVID-19. Repertoires were generated with immunoSEQ multiplex PCR, while TCRdb's copy carries only in-frame clones and drops some. The table has roughly 57,000 clones, over 75% seen once. The sample comprised peripheral blood. The receptors were gathered from a man at least 80 years old with acute or convalescent COVID-19.

The chain uses TRBV28 and TRBJ2-7, with D perhaps TRBD1 (7 bases). The CDR3 length is 15 residues. Trimming removed 5 bases at V and 0 bases at J, with 14 bases between. Germline CDR1 MDHEN, CDR2 SYDVKM. The CDR3 coding sequence is TGTGCCAGCAGTCCGGCGGGACAGCTCTCCTACGAGCAGTACTTC. Translated: CASSPAGQLSYEQYF.

J is TRBJ2-5 and V is TRBV6-2 or TRBV6-3; D remains ambiguous. Germline V lookup: CDR1 MNHEY, CDR2 SVGEGT. This CDR3 comprises 12 residues. Trimming removed 6 bases from V and 5 bases from J, with 10 bases in between. The CDR3, as DNA: TGTGCCAGCAGCCCTGCCGCGGAGACCCAGTACTTC. Its protein product is CASSPAAETQYF.

The chain joins TRBV5-5 to TRBJ2-7, with 10 positions matching TRBD1. Germline CDR1 SGHKS, CDR2 YYEKEE (reference sequence). J gave up 5 bases and V 1 base, and 6 bases lay outside the gene matches. This CDR3 is 15 amino acids long. Written as DNA, the CDR3 is TGTGCCAGCAGCTTGAGATGGGACAGGGGAAACGAGCAGTACTTC. Protein: CASSLRWDRGNEQYF.

J is TRBJ2-7 and V is TRBV5-1; D is possibly TRBD2 (5 bases). CDR1 and CDR2 from the germline V gene are SGHRS and YFSETQ. V lost 4 bases and J 7 bases, leaving 12 bases between the germline ends. CDR3 size: 12 residues. The CDR3 spells CASSPDSREQYF. The CDR3 DNA reads as TGCGCCAGCAGCCCGGACTCTAGGGAGCAGTACTTC.

The genes are TRBV19 and TRBJ2-5; 9 nucleotides line up with TRBD1. Germline CDR1 is LNHDA and CDR2 is SQIVND (reference sequence). Unmatched junction bases numbered 0, after V lost 3 bases and J lost 1 base. There are 14 residues in the CDR3. The CDR3 DNA reads as TGTGCCAGTAGTATGGGACAGGGCCAAGAGACCCAGTACTTC. Translating it yields CASSMGQGQETQYF. Complete variable domain (other parts from reference TRBV19 and TRBJ2-5): DGGITQSPKYLFRKEGQNVTLSCEQNLNHDAMYWYRQDPGQGLRLIYYSQIVNDFQKGDIAEGYSVSREKKESFPLTVTSAQKNPTAFYLCASSMGQGQETQYFGPGTRLLVL.

V is TRBV12-5 and J is TRBJ2-4; no clear D gene. Trimming pared 3 bases from V and 0 bases from J, leaving 9 bases between. This CDR3 contains 15 residues. Germline lookup yields CDR1 LGHNT and CDR2 FRNRAP. The CDR3 spells CASGLNNLAKNIQYF. DNA for the CDR3: TGTGCTAGTGGTTTAAACAACCTAGCCAAAAACATTCAGTACTTC.

This clone has only a few counts. This sequence joins TRBV15 and TRBJ1-6; TRBD1 aligns across 7 bases. Germline V lookup: CDR1 LNHNV, CDR2 YYDKDF (reference sequence). This CDR3 region has 14 residues. V lost 5 bases and J lost 7; bases outside the gene matches: 5. Written as DNA, the CDR3 is TGTGCCACCAGCCCAGGGGGTTACAATTCACCCCTCCACTTT. It is translated as CATSPGGYNSPLHF. The variable domain in full, with the rest retrieved from reference TRBV15 and TRBJ1-6, is DAMVIQNPRYQVTQFGKPVTLSCSQTLNHNVMYWYQQKSSQAPKLLFHYYDKDFNNEADTPDNFQSRRPNTSFCFLDIRSPGLGDTAMYLCATSPGGYNSPLHFGNGTRLTVT.

The rearrangement joins TRBV19 to TRBJ1-1; D may be TRBD1 (5 bases). Germline values: CDR1 LNHDA, CDR2 SQIVND (reference sequence). The CDR3 is 15 residues long. Between the trimmed V and J ends, which lost 7 bases and 1 base, there was a span of 16 bases. CDR3 sequence (DNA): TGTGCCAGTAAGGTTGGGGGGACCCAGAACACTGAAGCTTTCTTT. Translated: CASKVGGTQNTEAFF.

The chain uses TRBV21-1 and TRBJ2-7; the table's D call of TRBD1 was not tested on the DNA. TRBV21-1 is recorded as a pseudogene. The CDR3 has 16 amino acids. The CDR3 reads CASSTQRARGLYEQYF. The CDR3 DNA follows: TGTGCCAGCAGCACACAGAGGGCCAGGGGGCTTTACGAGCAGTACTTC.

The chain employs TRBV6-5 and TRBJ1-1; no clear D gene. This CDR3 has 14 amino acids. The V end lost 8 bases, the J end lost 0 bases, and 13 bases lay between the germline ends. Germline V gene lookup returns CDR1 MNHEY and CDR2 SVGAGI. CDR3 sequence reads: CASLIGVMNTEAFF. The DNA of the CDR3 is TGTGCCAGCCTGATCGGGGTCATGAACACTGAAGCTTTCTTT.

The chain is built from TRBV14 and TRBJ2-5, with TRBD1 matching 7 bases. Germline lookup yields CDR1 SGHDN and CDR2 FVKESK. Trimming at V came to 2 bases and at J to 5 bases, leaving 2 bases not matched to a gene. The CDR3 has 13 amino acids. CDR3 region: CASSQSRGETQYF. The CDR3 nucleotides are TGTGCCAGCAGCCAATCCAGGGGGGAGACCCAGTACTTC.

The chain uses TRBV19 and TRBJ2-3; D is uncertain. Germline values: CDR1 LNHDA, CDR2 SQIVND (reference sequence). V was cut by 5 bases and J by 8 bases, with 8 bases left in between. This CDR3 region has 11 residues. The DNA of the CDR3 is TGTGCCAGTAGTCTCCTAGGTACGCAGTATTTT. Translated, it gives CASSLLGTQYF.

This chain connects TRBV30 to TRBJ1-5; D is perhaps TRBD1 (5 bases). This CDR3 is built from 15 residues. With 0 bases removed from V and 6 bases from J, the gap between germline ends came to 15 bases. Looked up from germline, CDR1 is GTSNPN and CDR2 is SVGIG (reference sequence). This CDR3 is CAWSVQGAKGQPQHF. The DNA of the CDR3 is TGTGCCTGGAGTGTACAAGGGGCTAAGGGTCAGCCCCAGCATTTT.

The chain employs TRBV9 and TRBJ1-1; 9 bases are shared with TRBD1. The CDR3 contains 15 residues. Looked up from germline, CDR1 is SGDLS and CDR2 is YYNGEE. V was clipped by 3 bases and J by 1 base; unmatched bases: 4. The CDR3 region is CASSDYRGQNTEAFF. The CDR3, as DNA: TGTGCCAGCAGCGATTACAGGGGGCAGAACACTGAAGCTTTCTTT.

The gene calls are TRBV30 and TRBJ2-2, with 10 positions matching TRBD1. The CDR3 totals 14 residues. The germline V gene encodes CDR1 GTSNPN and CDR2 SVGIG (reference sequence). The V segment lost 2 bases and the J segment 6 bases; nucleotides outside the gene matches: 3. CDR3 sequence reads: CAWSPGTGAGELFF. For the CDR3, the DNA is TGTGCCTGGAGTCCAGGGACAGGGGCCGGGGAGCTGTTTTTT.

The chain employs TRBV5-1 and TRBJ2-5, with TRBD2 matching 12 bases. V shed 0 bases and J 4 bases; nucleotides not matched to a gene: 1. The germline V gene encodes CDR1 SGHRS and CDR2 YFSETQ. The CDR3 is 15 amino acids. CDR3 DNA sequence: TGCGCCAGCAGCTTGGGGACTAGCGGGGCAGAGACCCAGTACTTC. It codes for CASSLGTSGAETQYF.

The chain combines TRBV7-2 with TRBJ1-6, with TRBD1 identical over 10 bases. Germline CDR1 and CDR2: SGHTA and FQGNSA. The CDR3 length is 18 residues. V lost 0 bases and J lost 7; bases outside the gene matches: 9. Here the CDR3 reads CASSLAVGTGVWNSPLHF. CDR3 DNA: TGTGCCAGCAGCTTAGCTGTAGGGACAGGGGTTTGGAATTCACCCCTCCACTTT.

The chain uses TRBV28 and TRBJ1-5; TRBD1 matches 9 bases. The junction had 8 bases not matched to a gene; V was cut back by 6 bases and J by 2 bases. Germline values: CDR1 MDHEN, CDR2 SYDVKM. The CDR3 covers 16 residues. CDR3 DNA: TGTGCCAGCAGACCCGAGGACAGGGGAGGCAATCAGCCCCAGCATTTT. It is translated as CASRPEDRGGNQPQHF. Using reference TRBV28 and TRBJ1-5 for the parts outside the CDR3, the full variable domain is DVKVTQSSRYLVKRTGEKVFLECVQDMDHENMFWYRQDPGLGLRLIYFSYDVKMKEKGDIPEGYSVSREKKERFSLILESASTNQTSMYLCASRPEDRGGNQPQHFGDGTRLSIL.

The chain combines TRBV7-8 with TRBJ2-1; 9 bases agree with TRBD2. This CDR3 spans 18 amino acids. Germline CDR1 reads SGHVS; CDR2 reads FQNEAQ. J was trimmed by 8 bases and V by 2 bases; bases with no gene match: 16. CDR3 sequence (DNA): TGTGCCAGCAGCTTATTTATCCTAGCGGGACCGAAGAGGGATGAGCAGTTCTTC. Translating gives CASSLFILAGPKRDEQFF. Based on the CDR3 plus reference TRBV7-8 and TRBJ2-1, the full variable domain is GAGVSQSPRYKVAKRGQDVALRCDPISGHVSLFWYQQALGQGPEFLTYFQNEAQLDKSGLPSDRFFAERPEGSVSTLKIQRTQQEDSAVYLCASSLFILAGPKRDEQFFGPGTRLTVL.

V and J are TRBV4-1 and TRBJ1-1; TRBD1 might be the D (5 bases). This CDR3 is built from 15 residues. The germline gives CDR1 MGHRA, CDR2 YSYEKL. Trimming stripped 1 base from V and 3 bases from J, with 12 bases between. The CDR3 region is CASSQVWRDHTEAFF. The CDR3 DNA sequence: TGCGCCAGCAGCCAAGTCTGGCGGGACCACACTGAAGCTTTCTTT.

The gene calls are TRBV7-9 and TRBJ1-5, with a possible D match to TRBD1 (6 bases). Germline V gene data show CDR1 as SEHNR and CDR2 as FQNEAQ (reference sequence). The CDR3 spans 14 residues. The germline V and J ends were trimmed by 3 bases and 4 bases, with 10 bases remaining between them. CDR3 sequence reads: CASSFGGLNQPQHF. The CDR3 DNA reads TGTGCCAGCAGCTTCGGGGGGCTGAATCAGCCCCAGCATTTT.

The chain has TRBV7-9 and TRBJ2-6; no reliable D call. From germline, CDR1 is SEHNR and CDR2 FQNEAQ (reference sequence). There are 16 residues in the CDR3. V was clipped by 1 base and J by 1 base, with 8 bases between them. The CDR3 reads CASSLGAGSGANVLTF. Written as DNA, the CDR3 is TGTGCCAGCAGCTTAGGGGCAGGATCTGGGGCCAACGTCCTGACTTTC.

This chain links TRBV28 with TRBJ1-1; D ambiguous. CDR3 length equals 12 residues. Germline loops: CDR1 MDHEN, CDR2 SYDVKM. Trimming took off 3 bases at V and 2 bases at J, with 4 bases between the two ends. The CDR3 DNA reads TGTGCCAGCAGTTTGGGCAACACTGAAGCTTTCTTT. Protein sequence: CASSLGNTEAFF.

CDR3 in amino acids: CASSPGYGSGNTIYF. The CDR3 coding sequence is TGTGCCAGCAGCCCAGGGTACGGCTCTGGAAACACCATATATTTT. The J gene is TRBJ1-3, the V gene TRBV4-2, with D possibly matching TRBD1 (5 bases). This CDR3 comprises 15 residues. The V gene lost 4 bases and the J gene lost 0 bases, with 10 bases spanning the gap. CDR1 and CDR2 from the germline V gene are LGHNA and YNFKEQ.

The chain carries TRBV5-5 and TRBJ2-7; 8 nucleotides match TRBD1. The trim removed 6 bases at V and 0 bases at J, leaving 8 bases unmatched. The CDR3 loop spans 15 amino acids. Germline lookup yields CDR1 SGHKS and CDR2 YYEKEE (reference sequence). The CDR3 DNA follows: TGTGCCAGCACCGCGACAGGGGTCTTCTCCTACGAGCAGTACTTC. Its protein is CASTATGVFSYEQYF.

V and J are TRBV19 and TRBJ2-5, with a possible D match to TRBD2 (6 bases). Per the germline V gene, CDR1 is LNHDA and CDR2 is SQIVND (reference sequence). Trimming left V 7 bases short and J 1 base short, with 10 bases between. This CDR3 has 13 residues. CDR3 DNA sequence: TGTGCCAGTACCTCTAGCGTCCAAGAGACCCAGTACTTC. Amino acids: CASTSSVQETQYF.

V is TRBV9 and J is TRBJ2-5, with D possibly TRBD1 on 5 matching bases. The CDR3 length is 15 residues. Per germline, CDR1 SGDLS and CDR2 YYNGEE. V was trimmed by 3 bases and J by 2 bases, leaving 14 bases between them. The CDR3 sequence is CASSAPGASQETQYF. DNA for the CDR3: TGTGCCAGCAGCGCTCCTGGGGCTTCACAAGAGACCCAGTACTTC.

The chain is built from TRBV5-1 and TRBJ2-1, with D possibly TRBD2 on 5 matching bases. CDR3 length equals 15 residues. Trimming removed 1 base from V and 5 bases from J, with 13 bases in between. Germline CDR1 is SGHRS and CDR2 is YFSETQ. The CDR3 DNA reads as TGCGCCAGCAGCTTGAACGGGGTCACCCACAATGAGCAGTTCTTC. Translation gives CASSLNGVTHNEQFF.